This T cell receptor beta chain stems from a study of blood T cells in healthy people across ages. Study findings and constraints: When one million T cells were used, diversity estimates were thought to be underestimates.

On this clonotype: Antigen: not known.

With 3 bases removed from V and 5 bases from J, the gap between germline ends came to 15 bases. CDR3 length: 16 amino acids. Looked up from germline, CDR1 is SGDLS and CDR2 is YYNGEE. The use of a sample-barcoded 5' primer and a J-beta primer mix characterized a second PCR of roughly 7 to 11 cycles. Each cDNA molecule was tagged by a template-switch adaptor with 12 random nucleotides. Using its own MiXCR run on the 5' RACE reads, TCRdb lists one record per CDR3 protein. The data contain approximately 800,000 distinct CDR3 sequences, roughly 25% of them singletons. The same sample was also studied in work on T cells of mothers and their children.

Sequencing was carried out using blood. The genes are TRBV9 and TRBJ1-6; D is possibly TRBD1 (5 bases). This receptor was identified in a boy aged 5-17 years in good health. The CDR3 DNA is TGTGCCAGCAGCGCAGCCGCGGGAGGGGATAATTCACCCCTCCACTTT. Its protein is CASSAAAGGDNSPLHF.